This entry is about one T cell receptor (beta chain). This entry belongs to a study of OX40 agonist ivuxolimab in advanced cancers. This CDR3 is 15 amino acids long. Germline CDR1 is MGHRA and CDR2 is YSYEKL. The junction had 3 bases not matched to a gene; V was cut back by 4 bases and J by 1 base. The data were produced by immunoSEQ multiplex PCR, yet TCRdb's version contains in-frame clones alone and is incomplete. The table includes 65,000 to 90,000 clones, over 65% detected once. Source: CD4+ or CD8+ T cells sorted from blood, taken in a trial of the OX40 agonist ivuxolimab. V usage is TRBV4-1 and J usage is TRBJ1-4; 7 bases match TRBD1. The receptor's source is an adult with an advanced solid tumor such as melanoma, head and neck, liver or kidney cancer. The CDR3 here is CASSLNRGTNEKLFF. The DNA of the CDR3 is TGCGCCAGCAGCCTTAACAGGGGAACTAATGAAAAACTGTTTTTT.